The 29 T cell receptor beta chains given below trace back to one sample, sequenced in a study of shared T cell receptors in the human thymus. Only in-frame clones appear in the TCRdb table, and some are missing; sequencing was by immunoSEQ multiplex PCR. The top ten hold approximately 0.013% of the sample, which has approximately 580,000 clones, approximately 80% seen once. This same sample was also taken into another study, of human thymus T cells.

The sample consisted of thymocytes. The receptors derive from a boy under three years old with a congenital heart defect.

This clone has more than one count but fewer than ten. V and J are TRBV19 and TRBJ1-3, with a possible D match to TRBD1 (5 bases). The ends were cut back, 3 bases at V and 0 bases at J, with 15 bases in the middle. CDR3 length: 17 residues. The germline gives CDR1 LNHDA, CDR2 SQIVND (reference sequence). DNA of the CDR3: TGTGCCAGTAGTATGGTCAAAGACAGTAGCTCTGGAAACACCATATATTTT. Translated, it gives CASSMVKDSSSGNTIYF. Full variable domain (outside the CDR3, taken from reference TRBV19 and TRBJ1-3): DGGITQSPKYLFRKEGQNVTLSCEQNLNHDAMYWYRQDPGQGLRLIYYSQIVNDFQKGDIAEGYSVSREKKESFPLTVTSAQKNPTAFYLCASSMVKDSSSGNTIYFGEGSWLTVV.

CDR3 protein: CAWCYRDRGQYEQYF. CDR3 nucleotides: TGTGCCTGGTGCTACCGGGACAGGGGCCAATACGAGCAGTACTTC. This chain connects TRBV30 to TRBJ2-7; 10 bases fit TRBD1. CDR3 length: 15 residues. Unmatched junction bases numbered 11, after V lost 5 bases and J lost 4 bases. CDR1 GTSNPN and CDR2 SVGIG come from the germline V gene (reference sequence).

The chain is built from TRBV29-1 and TRBJ2-1; 10 bases are shared with TRBD2. Germline values: CDR1 SQVTM, CDR2 ANQGSEA. The CDR3 runs to 14 residues. The V segment lost 7 bases and the J segment 2 bases; nucleotides outside the gene matches: 5. CDR3 amino acids: CSAPLAGPYNEQFF. The CDR3 coding sequence is TGCAGCGCCCCACTAGCGGGACCCTACAATGAGCAGTTCTTC.

The rearrangement links TRBV5-6 to TRBJ2-2, with D perhaps TRBD2 (6 bases). CDR1 is SGHDT, CDR2 YYEEEE, per germline. The V end was cut by 4 bases, the J end by 8 bases, with 6 bases between. The CDR3 spans 11 residues. CDR3 in amino acids: CASSRGGELFF. In DNA form, the CDR3 reads TGTGCCAGCAGCCGGGGGGGGGAGCTGTTTTTT. Filled out from reference TRBV5-6 and TRBJ2-2, the complete variable domain reads DAGVTQSPTHLIKTRGQQVTLRCSPKSGHDTVSWYQQALGQGPQFIFQYYEEEERQRGNFPDRFSGHQFPNYSSELNVNALLLGDSALYLCASSRGGELFFGEGSRLTVL.

This clone was seen a handful of times. The V gene is TRBV5-4, the J gene TRBJ2-7; 7 bases are shared with TRBD2. Germline V gives CDR1 SGHNT, CDR2 YYREEE (reference sequence). V trimming: 2 bases; J trimming: 3 bases; junction bases outside the gene matches: 17. The CDR3 is made up of 18 amino acids. Written as DNA, the CDR3 is TGTGCCAGCAGCTTTGGCGCGGGAGCCCACCCCCGCTACTACGAGCAGTACTTC. This sequence encodes CASSFGAGAHPRYYEQYF.

J is TRBJ2-7 and V is TRBV28; 10 bases line up with TRBD2. V gave up 6 bases and J gave up 2 bases; unmatched junction bases: 7. CDR3 length equals 15 residues. CDR1 and CDR2 (germline): MDHEN, SYDVKM. The CDR3 DNA is TGTGCCAGCAGGACGACTAGCGGGCGTACCTACGAGCAGTACTTC. This translates into CASRTTSGRTYEQYF.

The V and J genes are TRBV13 and TRBJ2-3, with TRBD2 matching over 9 bases. The CDR3 extends over 16 amino acids. The V segment lost 5 bases and the J segment 2 bases; nucleotides outside the gene matches: 8. The germline gives CDR1 PRHDT, CDR2 FYEKMQ (reference sequence). The CDR3 bases are TGTGCCAGCAGCCCCTACAGGACTAGCGACACAGATACGCAGTATTTT. This translates into CASSPYRTSDTDTQYF.

Concerning this clone: This same CDR3 is encoded by further DNA sequences in the sample. This rearrangement joins TRBV20-1 to TRBJ1-2; a weak D match, TRBD1 (5 bases). Germline assignment: CDR1 DFQATT and CDR2 SNEGSKA (reference sequence). The V gene lost 6 bases and the J gene lost 4 bases, with 9 bases spanning the gap. The CDR3 totals 11 residues. CDR3 DNA sequence: TGCAGTGCCCCCGGGGGCTATGGCTACACCTTC. Protein sequence: CSAPGGYGYTF.

This rearrangement joins TRBV6-5 to TRBJ2-7; 10 nucleotides align to TRBD1. With V trimmed by 2 bases and J by 2 bases, 6 bases remained unmatched. Germline V CDR1 and CDR2: MNHEY, SVGAGI. The CDR3 covers 16 residues. The CDR3 DNA reads as TGTGCCAGCAGTTACCCCCGGGACAGGGGCCCCTACGAGCAGTACTTC. Protein sequence: CASSYPRDRGPYEQYF.

V and J are TRBV5-6 and TRBJ2-3, with 7 nucleotides matching TRBD1. This CDR3 spans 15 amino acids. Germline V gene lookup returns CDR1 SGHDT and CDR2 YYEEEE. V lost 2 bases and J lost 5; bases outside the gene matches: 8. CDR3 coding DNA: TGTGCCAGCAGCTTAAAAGGGGGCAGGGGAGATACGCAGTATTTT. This sequence encodes CASSLKGGRGDTQYF.

V usage is TRBV27 and J usage is TRBJ2-7; 8 bases are a match to TRBD1. The trim removed 4 bases at V and 6 bases at J, leaving 14 bases unmatched. Germline V CDR1 and CDR2: MNHEY, SMNVEV (reference sequence). The CDR3 runs to 16 residues. Here the CDR3 DNA reads TGTGCCAGCAGTTGCCATTCCCACAGGGGGTTTTGCGAGCAGTACTTC. Its protein is CASSCHSHRGFCEQYF.

This chain uses TRBV4-2 with TRBJ2-7; 10 bases are shared with TRBD1. Germline assignment: CDR1 LGHNA and CDR2 YNFKEQ. The CDR3 is 16 residues long. Trimming removed 3 bases from V and 3 bases from J; junction bases left unmatched: 8. The CDR3 spells CASSQVEDRGCYEQYF. In DNA, the CDR3 is TGTGCCAGCAGCCAGGTTGAGGACAGGGGGTGCTACGAGCAGTACTTC.

The chain combines TRBV28 with TRBJ2-7, with D perhaps matching TRBD2 (6 bases). This CDR3 contains 18 residues. V was cut by 7 bases and J by 0 bases, with 25 bases left in between. Germline-derived CDR1 and CDR2 are MDHEN and SYDVKM. The CDR3 region is CASTSDAPPATSSYEQYF. The CDR3, as DNA: TGTGCCAGCACTTCCGATGCCCCGCCGGCGACTAGCTCCTACGAGCAGTACTTC.

The V and J genes are TRBV12-5 and TRBJ1-2; possible D gene TRBD1, 6 bases. CDR1 LGHNT and CDR2 FRNRAP come from the germline V gene. Between the trimmed V and J ends, which lost 7 bases and 8 bases, there was a span of 23 bases. This CDR3 has 15 amino acids. CDR3 protein: CASALTGPHHTGYTF. The CDR3 DNA sequence: TGTGCTAGTGCCCTGACAGGCCCGCACCATACCGGCTACACCTTC.

The genes are TRBV7-8 and TRBJ2-1; TRBD2 matches 9 bases. The junction had 21 bases not matched to a gene; V was cut back by 5 bases and J by 1 base. Looked up from germline, CDR1 is SGHVS and CDR2 is FQNEAQ. The CDR3 is made up of 21 amino acids. Here the CDR3 DNA reads TGTGCCAGCAGCCCTCGTGGCGCGGGAGGGCCCCGGGGTGGGTCCTACAATGAGCAGTTCTTC. Protein product: CASSPRGAGGPRGGSYNEQFF. Filled out from reference TRBV7-8 and TRBJ2-1, the complete variable domain reads GAGVSQSPRYKVAKRGQDVALRCDPISGHVSLFWYQQALGQGPEFLTYFQNEAQLDKSGLPSDRFFAERPEGSVSTLKIQRTQQEDSAVYLCASSPRGAGGPRGGSYNEQFFGPGTRLTVL.

This clone was counted a single time. This chain connects TRBV9 to TRBJ1-1, with a possible D match to TRBD1 (5 bases). The germline V and J ends were trimmed by 2 bases and 2 bases, with 25 bases remaining between them. The germline CDR1 and CDR2 sequences are SGDLS and YYNGEE. The CDR3 length is 19 residues. As DNA, the CDR3 is TGTGCCAGCAGCGTTGATCCCCTCGGGCGGGGGTTTACCAACACTGAAGCTTTCTTT. This codes for CASSVDPLGRGFTNTEAFF.

V gene TRBV29-1 combines with J gene TRBJ2-1; 8 nucleotides match TRBD2. Germline V gene data show CDR1 as SQVTM and CDR2 as ANQGSEA. V was pared by 8 bases and J by 8 bases, with 14 bases of the junction left unmatched. The CDR3 sequence is 14 residues long. In DNA, the CDR3 is TGCAGCTCTAGCAGCGGGAGAAATAGGGATGAGCAGTTCTTC. Translated: CSSSSGRNRDEQFF.

The chain employs TRBV27 and TRBJ2-1; 12 bases match TRBD1. The CDR3 contains 19 residues. CDR1 is MNHEY, CDR2 SMNVEV, per germline (reference sequence). Trimming removed 5 bases from V and 5 bases from J; junction bases left unmatched: 16. The CDR3 loop is CASSLVYWDRGLIDNEQFF. Written as DNA, the CDR3 is TGTGCCAGCAGTCTAGTTTATTGGGACAGGGGGCTCATCGACAATGAGCAGTTCTTC.

The DNA of the CDR3 is TGCAGCGTTGAAGGGCAGGGGGGCCTGAACACTGAAGCTTTCTTT. Its translation: CSVEGQGGLNTEAFF. The rearrangement links TRBV29-1 to TRBJ1-1, with 7 bases lining up with TRBD1. Germline V gene lookup returns CDR1 SQVTM and CDR2 ANQGSEA. The length of the CDR3 is 15 residues. The V segment lost 1 base and the J segment 0 bases; nucleotides outside the gene matches: 5. Supplemented by reference TRBV29-1 and TRBJ1-1, the full variable domain reads SAVISQKPSRDICQRGTSLTIQCQVDSQVTMMFWYRQQPGQSLTLIATANQGSEATYESGFVIDKFPISRPNLTFSTLTVSNMSPEDSSIYLCSVEGQGGLNTEAFFGQGTRLTVV.

This chain uses TRBV5-5 with TRBJ2-7; 8 nucleotides match TRBD1. Germline values: CDR1 SGHKS, CDR2 YYEKEE (reference sequence). The CDR3 is 16 amino acids. The J segment lost 6 bases and the V segment lost 0 bases, leaving 11 bases of the junction unmatched. The CDR3 bases are TGTGCCAGCAGCTTGGCCCGAAGGACAGGGATGAGCGAGCAGTACTTC. Translation: CASSLARRTGMSEQYF.

With respect to this clone: One end of the junction is discordant with germline, which a read error may explain. This chain joins TRBV15 and TRBJ2-7; D is unclear. The CDR3 consists of 11 residues. The germline gives CDR1 LNHNV, CDR2 YYDKDF (reference sequence). This CDR3 is CATSISHEQYF. In nucleotides, the CDR3 is TGTGCCACCAGCATCTCCCACGAGCAGTACTTC.

This sequence joins TRBV6-5 and TRBJ2-1; 8 nucleotides line up with TRBD1. CDR1 and CDR2 from the germline V gene are MNHEY and SVGAGI. The CDR3 is 13 amino acids. V was clipped by 5 bases and J by 8 bases; unmatched bases: 5. The CDR3 DNA follows: TGTGCCAGCAGTCCCTCAGGGGGCGATGAGCAGTTCTTC. Translation: CASSPSGGDEQFF.

The chain couples TRBV30 to TRBJ2-1, with 10 bases lining up with TRBD1. Germline assignment: CDR1 GTSNPN and CDR2 SVGIG (reference sequence). V dropped 7 bases and J dropped 3; count of bases not matched to a gene: 9. The CDR3 is 15 residues long. CDR3 nucleotides: TGTGCCTCCAGGGGGGGGACAGGGGACTACAATGAGCAGTTCTTC. Its protein is CASRGGTGDYNEQFF.

This chain connects TRBV28 to TRBJ1-2; D is possibly TRBD1 (6 bases). The V end lost 6 bases, the J end lost 3 bases, and 17 bases lay between the germline ends. CDR1 and CDR2 from the germline V gene are MDHEN and SYDVKM. CDR3 length: 15 amino acids. Here the CDR3 reads CASSEGGGSYYGYTF. DNA for the CDR3: TGTGCCAGCAGCGAAGGGGGGGGGAGCTACTATGGCTACACCTTC.

The chain links TRBV11-2 to TRBJ2-5; 7 nucleotides match TRBD1. This CDR3 contains 14 residues. Germline CDR1 and CDR2: SGHAT and FQNNGV. Trimming took 5 bases from V and 11 from J; bases not matched to a gene: 14. The CDR3 spells CASSLDRAVGEQYF. As DNA, the CDR3 is TGTGCCAGCAGCCTCGACAGGGCGGTAGGGGAGCAGTACTTC.

V and J are TRBV5-8 and TRBJ1-1; D remains ambiguous. The CDR3 is 13 amino acids. The ends were cut back, 1 base at V and 1 base at J, with 5 bases in the middle. Per germline, CDR1 SGHTS and CDR2 YDEGEE. The DNA for the CDR3 is TGTGCCAGCAGCTTGATCAGGAACACTGAAGCTTTCTTT. Protein: CASSLIRNTEAFF. Full variable domain (missing parts from reference TRBV5-8 and TRBJ1-1): EAGVTQSPTHLIKTRGQQATLRCSPISGHTSVYWYQQALGLGLQFLLWYDEGEERNRGNFPPRFSGRQFPNYSSELNVNALELEDSALYLCASSLIRNTEAFFGQGTRLTVV.

The chain links TRBV7-2 to TRBJ2-7, with D possibly TRBD2 on 5 matching bases. The germline V and J ends were trimmed by 5 bases and 7 bases, with 15 bases remaining between them. Germline V gene data show CDR1 as SGHTA and CDR2 as FQGNSA. The CDR3 runs 13 residues. As DNA, the CDR3 is TGTGCCAGCAGCCCCCCCCGGACGGGGGAGCAGTACTTC. Translating it yields CASSPPRTGEQYF.

CDR3 loop: CASSLDSGRASNEQFF. The CDR3 DNA reads as TGTGCCAGCAGCTTGGATAGCGGGAGGGCCTCCAATGAGCAGTTCTTC. The J gene is TRBJ2-1, the V gene TRBV5-6; 11 nucleotides agree with TRBD2. After removal of 0 bases from V and 6 bases from J, the junction contained 5 bases not matched to a gene. CDR3 length: 16 amino acids. CDR1 is SGHDT and CDR2 is YYEEEE in the germline V gene.

This sequence joins TRBV5-5 and TRBJ2-7; the D is unclear. CDR3 size: 14 residues. Germline V gene lookup returns CDR1 SGHKS and CDR2 YYEKEE (reference sequence). V was cut by 1 base and J by 3 bases, with 11 bases left in between. The CDR3 loop is CASSLLVQHYEQYF. The CDR3 DNA reads TGTGCCAGCAGCTTGTTGGTACAGCACTACGAGCAGTACTTC.